The 5 T cell receptor beta chains in this list originate from one sample, sequenced in a study of blood T cell repertoires in COVID-19. Clones were sequenced by immunoSEQ multiplex PCR, and TCRdb holds only the in-frame ones, with some missing. Of a few hundred thousand clones listed, about 88% are singletons. Sequencing used PBMCs or T cells enriched from blood (not recorded which). Receptors were obtained from a woman aged 18-29 years who had recovered from COVID-19.

The chain employs TRBV6-2 or TRBV6-3 and TRBJ2-2; 11 bases agree with TRBD2. This CDR3 spans 17 amino acids. Germline V CDR1 and CDR2: MNHEY, SVGEGT. Trimming removed 2 bases from V and 2 bases from J; junction bases left unmatched: 4. The CDR3 DNA reads as TGTGCCAGCAGTTACACTAGCGGGGGAGACAACACCGGGGAGCTGTTTTTT. Protein: CASSYTSGGDNTGELFF.

The chain recombines TRBV2 with TRBJ1-5; D may be TRBD1 (5 bases). V lost 4 bases to trimming and J lost 5 bases, with 12 bases between them. Germline assignment: CDR1 SNHLY and CDR2 FYNNEI. There are 14 residues in the CDR3. CDR3 sequence: CASSGARAHQPQHF. As DNA, the CDR3 is TGTGCCAGCAGTGGTGCCAGGGCACATCAGCCCCAGCATTTT.

The rearrangement links TRBV29-1 to TRBJ1-3; 7 bases match TRBD1. V shed 5 bases and J 0 bases; nucleotides not matched to a gene: 4. The germline gives CDR1 SQVTM, CDR2 ANQGSEA. This CDR3 is 14 amino acids long. In DNA, the CDR3 is TGCAGCGTTACAGGGGCCAACTCTGGAAACACCATATATTTT. Translating gives CSVTGANSGNTIYF.

This chain joins TRBV3-1 (or the pseudogene TRBV3-2) and TRBJ1-6; maybe TRBD1 (5 bases). Trimming took 4 bases from V and 7 from J, leaving 11 bases between them. This CDR3 contains 14 residues. From germline, CDR1 is LGHDT and CDR2 YNNKEL (reference sequence). As DNA, the CDR3 is TGTGCCAGCAGCCCGGGACTTTTGAATTCACCCCTCCACTTT. Amino acids: CASSPGLLNSPLHF.

The chain couples TRBV4-3 to TRBJ1-2; D unresolved. The CDR3 has 15 residues. Germline loops: CDR1 LGHNA, CDR2 YSLEER. Between the trimmed V and J ends, which lost 0 bases and 5 bases, there was a span of 13 bases. As DNA, the CDR3 is TGCGCCAGCAGCCAAGATGACACCATGTTTTATGGCTACACCTTC. Translated, it gives CASSQDDTMFYGYTF.